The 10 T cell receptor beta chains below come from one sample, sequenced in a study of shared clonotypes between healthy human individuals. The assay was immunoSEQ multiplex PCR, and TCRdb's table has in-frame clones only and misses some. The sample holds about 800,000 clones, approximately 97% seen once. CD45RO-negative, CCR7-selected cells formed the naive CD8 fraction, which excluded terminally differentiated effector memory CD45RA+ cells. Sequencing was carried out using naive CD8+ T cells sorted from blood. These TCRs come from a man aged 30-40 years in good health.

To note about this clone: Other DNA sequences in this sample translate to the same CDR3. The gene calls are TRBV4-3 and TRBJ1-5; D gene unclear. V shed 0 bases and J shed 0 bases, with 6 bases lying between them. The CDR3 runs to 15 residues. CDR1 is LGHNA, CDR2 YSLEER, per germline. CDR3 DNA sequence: TGCGCCAGCAGCCAAGACAGATATAGCAATCAGCCCCAGCATTTT. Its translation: CASSQDRYSNQPQHF.

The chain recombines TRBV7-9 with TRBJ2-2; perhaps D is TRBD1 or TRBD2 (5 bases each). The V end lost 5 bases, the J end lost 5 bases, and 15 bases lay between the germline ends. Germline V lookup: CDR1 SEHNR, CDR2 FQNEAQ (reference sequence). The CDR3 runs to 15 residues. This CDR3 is CASSPRDGGTGELFF. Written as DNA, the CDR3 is TGTGCCAGCAGCCCCCGGGACGGTGGGACCGGGGAGCTGTTTTTT.

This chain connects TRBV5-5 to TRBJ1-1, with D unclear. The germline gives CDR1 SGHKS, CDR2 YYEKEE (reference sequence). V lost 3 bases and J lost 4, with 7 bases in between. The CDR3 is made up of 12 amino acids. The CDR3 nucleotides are TGTGCCAGCAGCTACGGTTTCACTGAAGCTTTCTTT. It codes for CASSYGFTEAFF.

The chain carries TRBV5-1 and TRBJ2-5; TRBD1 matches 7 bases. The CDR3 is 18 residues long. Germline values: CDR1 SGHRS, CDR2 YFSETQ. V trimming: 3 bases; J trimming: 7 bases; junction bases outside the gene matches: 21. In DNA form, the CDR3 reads TGCGCCAGCAGCTCCGGGTGGGACAGTCAAGAGAGTGGTGGGACCCAGTACTTC. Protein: CASSSGWDSQESGGTQYF.

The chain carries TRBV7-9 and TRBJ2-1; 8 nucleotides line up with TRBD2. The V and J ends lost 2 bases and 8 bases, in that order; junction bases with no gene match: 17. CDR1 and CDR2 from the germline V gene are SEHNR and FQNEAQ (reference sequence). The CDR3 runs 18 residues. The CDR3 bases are TGTGCCAGCAGCTTAAGTGGACTAGCTTCCCCGGAAGGGTATGAGCAGTTCTTC. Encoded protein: CASSLSGLASPEGYEQFF. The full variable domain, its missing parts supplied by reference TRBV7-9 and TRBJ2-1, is DTGVSQNPRHKITKRGQNVTFRCDPISEHNRLYWYRQTLGQGPEFLTYFQNEAQLEKSRLLSDRFSAERPKGSFSTLEIQRTEQGDSAMYLCASSLSGLASPEGYEQFFGPGTRLTVL.

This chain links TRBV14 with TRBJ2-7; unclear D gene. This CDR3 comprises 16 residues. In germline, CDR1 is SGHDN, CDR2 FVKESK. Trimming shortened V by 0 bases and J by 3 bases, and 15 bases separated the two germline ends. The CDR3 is CASSQDRSPAFYEQYF. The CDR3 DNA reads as TGTGCCAGCAGCCAAGATCGGAGCCCGGCTTTCTACGAGCAGTACTTC.

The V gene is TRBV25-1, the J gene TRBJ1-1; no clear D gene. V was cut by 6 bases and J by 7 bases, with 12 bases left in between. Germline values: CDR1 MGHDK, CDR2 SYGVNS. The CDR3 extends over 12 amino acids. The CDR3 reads CASRAGGLEAFF. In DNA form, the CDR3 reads TGTGCCAGCAGAGCCGGAGGACTTGAAGCTTTCTTT.

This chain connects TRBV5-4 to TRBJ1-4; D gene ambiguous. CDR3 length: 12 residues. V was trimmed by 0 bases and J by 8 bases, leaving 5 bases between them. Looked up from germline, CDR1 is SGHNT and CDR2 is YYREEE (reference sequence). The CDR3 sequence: CASSLGREKLFF. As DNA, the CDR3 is TGTGCCAGCAGCTTGGGACGGGAAAAACTGTTTTTT. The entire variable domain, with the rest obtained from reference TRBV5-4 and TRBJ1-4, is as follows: ETGVTQSPTHLIKTRGQQVTLRCSSQSGHNTVSWYQQALGQGPQFIFQYYREEENGRGNFPPRFSGLQFPNYSSELNVNALELDDSALYLCASSLGREKLFFGSGTQLSVL.

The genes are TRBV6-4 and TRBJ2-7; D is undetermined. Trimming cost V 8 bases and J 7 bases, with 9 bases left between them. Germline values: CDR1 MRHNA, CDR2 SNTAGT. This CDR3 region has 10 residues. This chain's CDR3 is CASLTPEQYF. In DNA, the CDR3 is TGTGCCAGCCTAACTCCAGAGCAGTACTTC.

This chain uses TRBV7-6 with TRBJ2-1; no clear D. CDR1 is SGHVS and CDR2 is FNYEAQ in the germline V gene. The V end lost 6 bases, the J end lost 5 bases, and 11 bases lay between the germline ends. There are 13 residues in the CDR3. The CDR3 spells CASRTDKHNEQFF. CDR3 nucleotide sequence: TGTGCCAGCAGAACAGACAAACACAATGAGCAGTTCTTC.